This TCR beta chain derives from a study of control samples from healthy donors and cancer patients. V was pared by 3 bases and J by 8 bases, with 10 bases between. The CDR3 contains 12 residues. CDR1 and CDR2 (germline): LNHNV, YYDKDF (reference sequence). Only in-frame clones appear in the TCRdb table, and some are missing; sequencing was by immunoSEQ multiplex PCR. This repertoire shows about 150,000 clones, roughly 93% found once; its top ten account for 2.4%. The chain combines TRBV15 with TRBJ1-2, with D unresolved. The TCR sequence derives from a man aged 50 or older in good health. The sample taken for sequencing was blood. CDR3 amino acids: CATSRGHRGYTF. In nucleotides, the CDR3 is TGTGCCACCAGCAGGGGCCACCGGGGCTACACCTTC.